The clone carrying this T cell receptor (beta chain) was found a few times. The antigen is unknown. This record comes from a study of T-cell memory formation after mild COVID-19. Looking at the study overall: The TCR clusters were mostly specific to one donor.

Whole-study results and caveats: The main location of contracting CD4+ clones was CM and EM, and that of contracting CD8+ clones was EMRA. Clones that got smaller from day 15 to 85 had even CD4/CD8, while clones growing later tipped toward CD4+.

TCRdb redid the calling of the 5' RACE reads with MiXCR, one entry per CDR3 protein. Of 130,000 to 150,000 distinct CDR3 sequences in the sample, 6% were seen once. This sequence originates from an adult woman who had mild COVID-19 (a few samples of this study predate the infection). Cell type and time point are not known. The sample taken for sequencing was PBMCs or a T cell subset sorted from them (not recorded which).

CDR3 nucleotide sequence: TGTGCCAGCAGCCACCCTACGTCGAAAGTCGGGACACTTCGACCCAAGGTGCATTTT. Translated: CASSHPTSKVGTLRPKVHF. The chain employs TRBV7-9 and TRBJ1-5, with D maybe TRBD1 (6 bases). This CDR3 spans 19 amino acids. Germline CDR1 and CDR2: SEHNR and FQNEAQ (reference sequence). V shed 5 bases and J shed 15 bases, with 38 bases lying between them.